The source of this TCR beta chain is a study of cytomegalovirus exposure and HLA in healthy donors. Whole-study findings and limits: A few chains tied to CMV proved CMV antigen-specific in vitro. As a later analysis revealed, most CMV-associated TCR beta chains appeared HLA-restricted.

Notes on this clone: The antigen is not known.

60 Vbeta and 13 Jbeta primers were used in PCR. Repertoires were generated with immunoSEQ multiplex PCR, while TCRdb's copy carries only in-frame clones and drops some. The sample has roughly 170,000 clones, about 68% seen once. CDR3 size: 16 residues. CDR1 SGHAT and CDR2 FQNNGV come from the germline V gene. After removal of 5 bases from V and 2 bases from J, the junction contained 12 bases not matched to a gene. The source of this sequence is a female donor in good health and CMV-seronegative. This sequence joins TRBV11-2 and TRBJ2-7, with 7 bases that match TRBD1. Sequencing was carried out using PBMCs. The CDR3 loop is CASSPQSTGTAYEQYF. CDR3 nucleotides: TGTGCCAGCAGCCCCCAAAGTACCGGGACAGCCTACGAGCAGTACTTC.